The 30 T cell receptor beta chains given below trace back to one sample, sequenced in a study of human T cells and chemical hapten exposure. TCRdb called the RACE reads again in MiXCR, with one record for every CDR3 protein. Of around 34,000 distinct CDR3 sequences listed, more than 6% are singletons. Time point meaning: patch test 1, 2 weeks after DPC sensitization. The treatment was: therapeutic diphenylcyclopropenone sensitization with weekly scalp DPC. Someone pulled total RNA out of unfractionated whole blood. The material was whole blood, obtained in connection with sensitization to the hapten diphenylcyclopropenone (DPC). The receptors come from a woman aged 30 to 39 with alopecia areata. Some clones in this sample may be carry-over from other donors' samples.

A few counts support this clonotype. The rearrangement joins TRBV4-1 to TRBJ1-5, with a weak D call TRBD1 (5 bases). The CDR3 has 16 residues. Deletions cut 0 bases from V and 4 bases from J, with 13 bases between. Germline assignment: CDR1 MGHRA and CDR2 YSYEKL. CDR3 loop: CASSQDPGGWNQPQHF. Here the CDR3 DNA reads TGCGCCAGCAGCCAAGATCCGGGGGGTTGGAATCAGCCCCAGCATTTT.

There are many counts of this clonotype. This sequence joins TRBV7-2 and TRBJ1-5; D is undetermined. Trimming stripped 2 bases from V and 6 bases from J, with 14 bases between. Germline CDR1 is SGHTA and CDR2 is FQGNSA. The CDR3 sequence is 15 residues long. CDR3 bases: TGTGCCAGCAGCTTACAGGCCGGAGGGAGTCAGCCCCAGCATTTT. Translated, it gives CASSLQAGGSQPQHF.

This clonotype qualifies as medium-sized (0.01 to 0.1%). Here the CDR3 DNA reads TGCAGTGCTAGAGCAGGGGCGCGGAGCACAGATACGCAGTATTTT. Amino acids: CSARAGARSTDTQYF. The genes are TRBV20-1 and TRBJ2-3; D may be TRBD1 (6 bases). Germline CDR1 DFQATT, CDR2 SNEGSKA (reference sequence). This CDR3 region has 15 residues. V lost 1 base and J 0 bases, leaving 11 bases between the germline ends.

This clonotype was seen many times. This sequence joins TRBV28 and TRBJ1-1, with D hard to call. Germline V gene sequence: CDR1 MDHEN, CDR2 SYDVKM. The germline V and J ends were trimmed by 1 base and 10 bases, with 16 bases remaining between them. CDR3 length: 14 amino acids. The CDR3 bases are TGTGCCAGCAGTTTATCGGAGGTTAGGTCAGGAGCTTTCTTT. Its protein is CASSLSEVRSGAFF.

This clonotype has more than one count but fewer than ten. The chain carries TRBV6-2 or TRBV6-3 and TRBJ2-3; D call uncertain. Germline V gene sequence: CDR1 MNHEY, CDR2 SVGEGT. This CDR3 is built from 14 residues. V lost 2 bases to trimming and J lost 0 bases, with 6 bases between them. The CDR3 region has the DNA TGTGCCAGCAGTTACATCCTTAGCACAGATACGCAGTATTTT. Encoded protein: CASSYILSTDTQYF.

This clonotype has a count of ten or more. This chain links TRBV13 with TRBJ2-7; D uncertain. This CDR3 comprises 13 residues. In germline, CDR1 is PRHDT, CDR2 FYEKMQ (reference sequence). V lost 0 bases to trimming and J lost 0 bases, with 3 bases between them. CDR3 residues: CASSLGASYEQYF. The CDR3 nucleotides read TGTGCCAGCAGCTTAGGGGCCTCCTACGAGCAGTACTTC.

This clonotype came up many times. The chain combines TRBV20-1 with TRBJ2-5, with 16 positions matching TRBD2. This CDR3 contains 17 residues. V shed 6 bases, J shed 1 base, and the junction held 8 bases outside the gene matches. Germline loops: CDR1 DFQATT, CDR2 SNEGSKA (reference sequence). In DNA form, the CDR3 reads TGCAGTGCCCAGGGACTAGCGGGGGGGATTTCCCAAGAGACCCAGTACTTC. It yields the protein CSAQGLAGGISQETQYF.

This clonotype was picked up many times. The gene calls are TRBV20-1 and TRBJ2-1; 7 nucleotides align to TRBD1. V lost 0 bases and J lost 2; bases outside the gene matches: 7. From germline, CDR1 is DFQATT and CDR2 SNEGSKA (reference sequence). This CDR3 comprises 16 residues. The CDR3 region is CSARDRQGRAYNEQFF. The CDR3 DNA is TGCAGTGCTAGAGATCGACAGGGTCGAGCCTACAATGAGCAGTTCTTC.

This clonotype showed up just a few times. The V call is TRBV29-1, the J call TRBJ2-3; TRBD2 is a possible D gene (6 bases). Trimming stripped 4 bases from V and 3 bases from J, with 14 bases between. Per germline, CDR1 SQVTM and CDR2 ANQGSEA. The CDR3 spans 14 residues. As DNA, the CDR3 is TGCAGCGTTGTCCCGGGGCTAGCGACAGATACGCAGTATTTT. Translated: CSVVPGLATDTQYF.

This clonotype was seen repeatedly, ten times or more. This chain connects TRBV5-6 to TRBJ1-4; D unresolved. Trimming cost V 7 bases and J 5 bases, with 15 bases left between them. The germline V gene encodes CDR1 SGHDT and CDR2 YYEEEE. CDR3 length equals 14 residues. CDR3 residues: CASCVGATNEKLFF. DNA for the CDR3: TGTGCCAGCTGCGTTGGAGCCACCAATGAAAAACTGTTTTTT.

This clonotype was observed at least ten times. The chain uses TRBV2 and TRBJ1-1; maybe TRBD1 (5 bases). CDR3 length: 10 amino acids. Germline V gene sequence: CDR1 SNHLY, CDR2 FYNNEI. V lost 8 bases, J lost 6 bases, and 7 bases lay in between. CDR3 in amino acids: CASARAEAFF. CDR3 DNA: TGTGCCAGCGCCAGGGCTGAAGCTTTCTTT.

This clonotype has a handful of counts. This chain joins TRBV6-6 and TRBJ2-3; 10 bases agree with TRBD2. Germline trimming cut 5 bases from V and 0 bases from J; bases unmatched to any gene: 5. The CDR3 covers 16 residues. From germline, CDR1 is MNHNY and CDR2 SVGAGI (reference sequence). CDR3 sequence (DNA): TGTGCCAGCAGTAGGGGACTAGCGAGAAGCACAGATACGCAGTATTTT. This encodes CASSRGLARSTDTQYF.

The chain carries TRBV6-1 and TRBJ2-2; 8 bases fit TRBD1. The V segment lost 6 bases and the J segment 6 bases; nucleotides outside the gene matches: 9. Germline lookup yields CDR1 MNHNS and CDR2 SASEGT. The CDR3 loop spans 15 amino acids. The CDR3 spells CASSNRDRTAGELFF. In DNA form, the CDR3 reads TGTGCCAGCAGCAACCGGGACAGGACGGCCGGGGAGCTGTTTTTT.

This clonotype was recorded at least ten times. J is TRBJ1-4 and V is TRBV12-3 or TRBV12-4, with 7 bases fitting TRBD1. V shed 4 bases, J shed 3 bases, and the junction held 8 bases outside the gene matches. The CDR3 runs to 16 residues. CDR3 sequence reads: CASSSYRGDSNEKLFF. The CDR3 bases are TGTGCCAGCAGTTCATACAGGGGCGATTCTAATGAAAAACTGTTTTTT.

This clonotype came up once. The rearrangement uses TRBV7-2 and TRBJ1-3; maybe TRBD1 (5 bases). There are 15 residues in the CDR3. Germline CDR1 reads SGHTA; CDR2 reads FQGNSA. Trimming took off 5 bases at V and 1 base at J, with 12 bases between the two ends. As DNA, the CDR3 is TGTGCCAGCAGCCCACATGGGGGGTCTGGAAACACCATATATTTT. It translates to CASSPHGGSGNTIYF.

The chain recombines TRBV7-2 with TRBJ2-1; 11 bases are a match to TRBD1. J gave up 5 bases and V 1 base, and 4 bases lay outside the gene matches. CDR3 length: 16 amino acids. Per the germline V gene, CDR1 is SGHTA and CDR2 is FQGNSA. CDR3 residues: CASSLVGTGGDNEQFF. CDR3 DNA: TGTGCCAGCAGCTTAGTGGGGACAGGGGGTGACAATGAGCAGTTCTTC.

About this clonotype: This may stem from a read error, because a much larger clone lies one nucleotide away. J is TRBJ1-5 and V is TRBV27, with 9 bases fitting TRBD1. The germline CDR1 and CDR2 sequences are MNHEY and SMNVEV (reference sequence). There are 15 residues in the CDR3. This chain's CDR3 is CTSSLNRGHSQPQHF. The CDR3 DNA reads as TGTACCAGCAGCCTGAACAGGGGGCATTCCCAGCCCCAGCATTTT.

This clonotype appeared many times. V is TRBV12-3 or TRBV12-4 and J is TRBJ1-6, with 7 bases matching TRBD1. The CDR3 runs 14 residues. V was clipped by 7 bases and J by 9 bases; unmatched bases: 9. The CDR3 coding sequence is TGTGCCAGCACCAGGGACAGTCCTGGTTCACCCCTCCACTTT. Protein sequence: CASTRDSPGSPLHF.

This chain connects TRBV7-9 to TRBJ1-3; possible D gene TRBD1, 6 bases. Trimming left V 3 bases short and J 2 bases short, with 8 bases between. This CDR3 has 14 amino acids. Germline CDR1 reads SEHNR; CDR2 reads FQNEAQ (reference sequence). The chain's CDR3 is CASSFNRAGNTIYF. The CDR3 DNA sequence: TGTGCCAGCAGCTTTAACAGGGCTGGAAACACCATATATTTT.

Within the sample, this clonotype is medium-sized. V and J are TRBV2 and TRBJ2-3, with D unclear. Germline assignment: CDR1 SNHLY and CDR2 FYNNEI. V shed 2 bases and J shed 3 bases, with 12 bases lying between them. The CDR3 consists of 15 residues. CDR3: CASSEQTRITDTQYF. Written as DNA, the CDR3 is TGTGCCAGCAGTGAACAGACACGGATAACAGATACGCAGTATTTT.

This clonotype was recorded at least ten times. The CDR3 sequence: CASSLSDQPQHF. In nucleotides, the CDR3 is TGTGCCAGCAGTTTATCAGATCAGCCCCAGCATTTT. This sequence joins TRBV28 and TRBJ1-5, with D uncertain. V lost 1 base, J lost 5 bases, and 3 bases lay in between. Germline loops: CDR1 MDHEN, CDR2 SYDVKM. CDR3 length: 12 amino acids.

This clonotype was found many times. The chain links TRBV12-3 or TRBV12-4 to TRBJ2-3, with 7 bases fitting TRBD1. The CDR3 loop spans 12 amino acids. V lost 3 bases and J lost 11; bases outside the gene matches: 5. This chain's CDR3 is CASSFATGEQYF. CDR3 DNA sequence: TGTGCCAGCAGTTTCGCCACAGGGGAGCAGTATTTT.

This clonotype has only a few counts. V usage is TRBV5-1 and J usage is TRBJ2-7, with D possibly being TRBD2 (6 bases). Germline V CDR1 and CDR2: SGHRS, YFSETQ. This CDR3 contains 15 residues. V was clipped by 0 bases and J by 0 bases, with 10 bases between them. In DNA, the CDR3 is TGCGCCAGCAGCTTGGTCGGGGGTAGCTCCTACGAGCAGTACTTC. It translates to CASSLVGGSSYEQYF.

The chain combines TRBV6-2 or TRBV6-3 with TRBJ2-1; no definite D call. This CDR3 region has 11 residues. Germline assignment: CDR1 MNHEY and CDR2 SVGEGT. V lost 3 bases and J lost 8, with 5 bases in between. Here the CDR3 DNA reads TGTGCCAGCAGTTATCAATATGAGCAGTTCTTC. Translating it yields CASSYQYEQFF.

This clonotype was counted a single time. This sequence joins TRBV19 and TRBJ2-4; D gene unclear. The CDR3 spans 13 residues. The germline CDR1 and CDR2 sequences are LNHDA and SQIVND (reference sequence). V gave up 0 bases and J gave up 4 bases, with 4 bases separating them. The CDR3 spells CASSIDQKNIQYF. CDR3 nucleotides: TGTGCCAGTAGTATAGATCAGAAAAACATTCAGTACTTC.

This clonotype was seen many times. The chain joins TRBV27 to TRBJ1-3; D is unclear. Germline V lookup: CDR1 MNHEY, CDR2 SMNVEV (reference sequence). V was trimmed by 3 bases and J by 3 bases, leaving 9 bases between them. The CDR3 is 14 residues long. In nucleotides, the CDR3 is TGTGCCAGCAGTTTTAATTCCGGTGGAAACACCATATATTTT. It encodes CASSFNSGGNTIYF.

The rearrangement links TRBV18 to TRBJ1-1, with a possible D match to TRBD1 (6 bases). CDR1 is KGHSH and CDR2 is LQKENI in the germline V gene. V lost 2 bases, J lost 4 bases, and 14 bases lay in between. The CDR3 extends over 15 amino acids. CDR3 DNA: TGTGCCAGCTCACCAGATATCTCAGGGGCCACTGAAGCTTTCTTT. Its protein product is CASSPDISGATEAFF.

This chain connects TRBV7-2 to TRBJ1-5; 7 bases are shared with TRBD1. Unmatched junction bases numbered 7, after V lost 2 bases and J lost 0 bases. This CDR3 region has 17 residues. Germline values: CDR1 SGHTA, CDR2 FQGNSA. CDR3 DNA: TGTGCCAGCAGCTTACGACTACAGGGGATTAGCAATCAGCCCCAGCATTTT. This gives the protein CASSLRLQGISNQPQHF.

This clonotype was counted at least ten times. The chain combines TRBV29-1 with TRBJ2-3, with 8 bases lining up with TRBD2. CDR1 is SQVTM and CDR2 is ANQGSEA in the germline V gene. The CDR3 has 16 residues. The J segment lost 0 bases and the V segment lost 7 bases, leaving 12 bases of the junction unmatched. The CDR3 loop is CSAEGSAGGSTDTQYF. The CDR3, as DNA: TGCAGCGCCGAGGGGTCGGCGGGGGGTAGCACAGATACGCAGTATTTT.

The table lists this clonotype with many counts. The chain recombines TRBV7-7 with TRBJ2-5; D is possibly TRBD2 (6 bases). CDR1 is SSHAT, CDR2 FNYEAQ, per germline (reference sequence). CDR3 length equals 13 residues. Deletions cut 1 base from V and 4 bases from J, with 7 bases between. CDR3 protein: CASSLVGGETQYF. CDR3 coding DNA: TGTGCCAGCAGCTTAGTGGGGGGAGAGACCCAGTACTTC. The full variable domain, in which reference TRBV7-7 and TRBJ2-5 provide the parts outside the CDR3, is GAGVSQSPRYKVTKRGQDVTLRCDPISSHATLYWYQQALGQGPEFLTYFNYEAQPDKSGLPSDRFSAERPEGSISTLTIQRTEQRDSAMYRCASSLVGGETQYFGPGTRLLVL.